This TCR beta chain was identified in a study of blood T cell repertoires in COVID-19. J gave up 6 bases and V 2 bases, and 6 bases lay outside the gene matches. Germline assignment: CDR1 SGDLS and CDR2 YYNGEE. This CDR3 has 15 amino acids. TCRdb's table, derived via immunoSEQ multiplex PCR, lists solely in-frame clones and lacks some. The table includes 25,000 to 35,000 clones, roughly 86% detected once. This receptor was obtained from a man between 60 and 75 years old with COVID-19, enrolled during active disease. The specimen was peripheral blood. The genes are TRBV9 and TRBJ2-2, with TRBD2 identical over 8 bases. DNA of the CDR3: TGTGCCAGCAGCGTCGGCGGGGGGCGAGCCGGGGAGCTGTTTTTT. Translating it yields CASSVGGGRAGELFF.